This T cell receptor (beta chain) came from a study of cytomegalovirus exposure and HLA in healthy donors. Study-wide context: In an early release, HLA-typed donors contributed tens of millions of unique TCR sequences. Findings and limits, study-wide: Cytomegalovirus association was assigned to about 150 TCR beta chains.

The germline V gene encodes CDR1 MNHEY and CDR2 SMNVEV (reference sequence). Losses at the gene ends were 6 bases for V and 0 bases for J; bases not matched to a gene: 5. The CDR3 is 15 residues long. Details on this clone: The target antigen is unknown.

Primers for the PCR totalled 60 Vbeta and 13 Jbeta. Clones were read by immunoSEQ multiplex PCR, and TCRdb kept only the in-frame ones, dropping some. The sample carries fewer than 200,000 clones, 80% recorded once. The sample comprised PBMCs. The chain recombines TRBV27 with TRBJ2-1, with 7 bases aligning to TRBD1. The sequence was obtained from a woman in her fifties or sixties in good health and CMV-seropositive. The CDR3 coding sequence is TGTGCCAGCAGAACGGACAGGCTCTCCTACAATGAGCAGTTCTTC. As protein: CASRTDRLSYNEQFF.